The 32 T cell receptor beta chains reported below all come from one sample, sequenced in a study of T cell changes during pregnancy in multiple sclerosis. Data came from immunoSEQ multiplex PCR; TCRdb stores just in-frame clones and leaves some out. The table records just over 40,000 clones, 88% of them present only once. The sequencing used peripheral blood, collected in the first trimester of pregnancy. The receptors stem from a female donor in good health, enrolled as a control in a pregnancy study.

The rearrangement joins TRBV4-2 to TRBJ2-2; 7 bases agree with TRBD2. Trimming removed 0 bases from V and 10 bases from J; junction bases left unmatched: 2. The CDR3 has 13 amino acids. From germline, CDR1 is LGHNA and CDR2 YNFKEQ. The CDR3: CASSQDRGVELFF. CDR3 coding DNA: TGTGCCAGCAGCCAAGATCGGGGGGTGGAGCTGTTTTTT.

The CDR3 reads CSVDQGGVGEQYF. The CDR3 coding sequence is TGCAGCGTTGATCAGGGTGGCGTTGGCGAGCAGTACTTC. V and J are TRBV29-1 and TRBJ2-7, with D possibly TRBD1 on 5 matching bases. Germline CDR1 SQVTM, CDR2 ANQGSEA. Trimming left V 3 bases short and J 6 bases short, with 15 bases between. The CDR3 contains 13 residues.

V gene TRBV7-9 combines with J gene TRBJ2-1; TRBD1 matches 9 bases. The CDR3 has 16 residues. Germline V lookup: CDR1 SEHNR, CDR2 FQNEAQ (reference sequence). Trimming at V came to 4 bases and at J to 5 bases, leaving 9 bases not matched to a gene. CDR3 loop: CASSSIRQGGDNEQFF. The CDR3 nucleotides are TGTGCCAGCAGCTCTATACGACAGGGGGGGGACAATGAGCAGTTCTTC.

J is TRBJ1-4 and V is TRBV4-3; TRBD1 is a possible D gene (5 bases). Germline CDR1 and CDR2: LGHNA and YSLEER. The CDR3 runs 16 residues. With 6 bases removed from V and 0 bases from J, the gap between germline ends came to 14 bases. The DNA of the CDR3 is TGCGCCAGCAGTCTGCGGGGGGAGGCAACTAATGAAAAACTGTTTTTT. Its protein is CASSLRGEATNEKLFF.

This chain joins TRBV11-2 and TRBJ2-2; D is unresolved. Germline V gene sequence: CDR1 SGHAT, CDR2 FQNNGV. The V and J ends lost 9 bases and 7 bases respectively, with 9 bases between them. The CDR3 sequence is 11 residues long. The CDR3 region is CASRLGGELFF. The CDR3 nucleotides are TGTGCCAGTCGTCTCGGCGGGGAGCTGTTTTTT.

CDR3 sequence (DNA): TGTGCCACTAAACGCCCCGGGACTAGCGGGGTTACGAATGAGCAGTTCTTC. Translating gives CATKRPGTSGVTNEQFF. The V gene is TRBV10-3, the J gene TRBJ2-1, with 13 bases identical to TRBD2. CDR3 length: 17 amino acids. Unmatched junction bases numbered 16, after V lost 10 bases and J lost 7 bases. The germline V gene encodes CDR1 ENHRY and CDR2 SYGVKD.

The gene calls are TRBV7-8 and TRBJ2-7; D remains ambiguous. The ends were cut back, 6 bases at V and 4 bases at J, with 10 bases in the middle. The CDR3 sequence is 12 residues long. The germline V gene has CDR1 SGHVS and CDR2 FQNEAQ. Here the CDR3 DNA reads TGTGCCAGCAGTCACGACTCTTACGAGCAGTACTTC. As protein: CASSHDSYEQYF.

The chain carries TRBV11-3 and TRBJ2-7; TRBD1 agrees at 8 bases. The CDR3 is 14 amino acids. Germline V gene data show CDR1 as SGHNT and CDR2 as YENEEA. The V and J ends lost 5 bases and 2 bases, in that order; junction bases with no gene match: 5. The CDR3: CASSPGTGAYEQYF. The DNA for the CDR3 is TGTGCCAGCAGCCCCGGGACAGGTGCCTACGAGCAGTACTTC.

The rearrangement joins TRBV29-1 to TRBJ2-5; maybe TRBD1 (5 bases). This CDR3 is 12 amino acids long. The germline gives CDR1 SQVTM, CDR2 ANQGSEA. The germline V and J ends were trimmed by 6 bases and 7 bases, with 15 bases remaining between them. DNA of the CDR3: TGCAGCGTCCGAGGACAACCGGGGACCCAGTACTTC. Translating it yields CSVRGQPGTQYF.

The CDR3 DNA reads TGTGCCAGCAGTTTTGGGGCGTTGGAAAATGAAAAACTGTTTTTT. Its translation: CASSFGALENEKLFF. The chain combines TRBV6-6 with TRBJ1-4, with a tentative D call TRBD1 (5 bases). The germline V and J ends were trimmed by 4 bases and 5 bases, with 14 bases remaining between them. This CDR3 spans 15 amino acids. Per the germline V gene, CDR1 is MNHNY and CDR2 is SVGAGI (reference sequence).

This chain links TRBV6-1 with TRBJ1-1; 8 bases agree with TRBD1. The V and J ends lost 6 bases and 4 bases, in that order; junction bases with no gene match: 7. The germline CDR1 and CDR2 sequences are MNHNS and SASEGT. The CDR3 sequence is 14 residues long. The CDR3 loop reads CASSLTGESTEAFF. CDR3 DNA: TGTGCCAGCAGCCTGACAGGGGAAAGCACTGAAGCTTTCTTT.

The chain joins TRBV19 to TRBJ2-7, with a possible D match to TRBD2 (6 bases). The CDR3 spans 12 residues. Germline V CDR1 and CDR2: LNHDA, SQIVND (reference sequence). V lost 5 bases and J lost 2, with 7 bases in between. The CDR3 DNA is TGTGCCAGTAGTGGAGGGGCCTACGAGCAGTACTTC. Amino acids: CASSGGAYEQYF.

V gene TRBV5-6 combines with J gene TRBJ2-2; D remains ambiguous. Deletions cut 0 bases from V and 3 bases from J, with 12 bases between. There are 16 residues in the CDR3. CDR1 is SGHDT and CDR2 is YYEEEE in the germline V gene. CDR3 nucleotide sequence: TGTGCCAGCAGCTTGGCCTGGGCAGGTTACACCGGGGAGCTGTTTTTT. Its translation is CASSLAWAGYTGELFF. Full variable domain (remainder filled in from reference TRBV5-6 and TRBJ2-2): DAGVTQSPTHLIKTRGQQVTLRCSPKSGHDTVSWYQQALGQGPQFIFQYYEEEERQRGNFPDRFSGHQFPNYSSELNVNALLLGDSALYLCASSLAWAGYTGELFFGEGSRLTVL.

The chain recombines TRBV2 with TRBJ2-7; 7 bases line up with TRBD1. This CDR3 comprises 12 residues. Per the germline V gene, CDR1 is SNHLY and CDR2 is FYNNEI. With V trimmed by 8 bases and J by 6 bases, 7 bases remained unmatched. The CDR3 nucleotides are TGTGCCAGCTCCGACAGGGTTGGCGAGCAGTACTTC. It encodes CASSDRVGEQYF.

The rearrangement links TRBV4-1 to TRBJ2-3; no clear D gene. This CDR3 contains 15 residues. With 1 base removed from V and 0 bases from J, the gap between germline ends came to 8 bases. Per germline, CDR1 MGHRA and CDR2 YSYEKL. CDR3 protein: CASSQVPTSTDTQYF. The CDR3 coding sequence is TGCGCCAGCAGCCAAGTTCCGACTAGCACAGATACGCAGTATTTT.

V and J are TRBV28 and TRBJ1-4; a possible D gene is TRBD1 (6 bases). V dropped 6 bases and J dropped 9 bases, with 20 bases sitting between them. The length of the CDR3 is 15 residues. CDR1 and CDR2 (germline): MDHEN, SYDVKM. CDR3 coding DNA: TGTGCCAGCAGCTCGGTGTGGACAGATCCTCAAAAACTGTTTTTT. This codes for CASSSVWTDPQKLFF. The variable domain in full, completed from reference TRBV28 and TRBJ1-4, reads DVKVTQSSRYLVKRTGEKVFLECVQDMDHENMFWYRQDPGLGLRLIYFSYDVKMKEKGDIPEGYSVSREKKERFSLILESASTNQTSMYLCASSSVWTDPQKLFFGSGTQLSVL.

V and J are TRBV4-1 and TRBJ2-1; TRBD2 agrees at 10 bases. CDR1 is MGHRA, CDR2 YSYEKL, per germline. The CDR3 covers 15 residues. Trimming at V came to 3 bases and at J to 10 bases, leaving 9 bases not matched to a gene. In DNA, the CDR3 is TGCGCCAGCAGCCAGGGTGTACTAGCGGGACGGGAGCAGTTCTTC. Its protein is CASSQGVLAGREQFF.

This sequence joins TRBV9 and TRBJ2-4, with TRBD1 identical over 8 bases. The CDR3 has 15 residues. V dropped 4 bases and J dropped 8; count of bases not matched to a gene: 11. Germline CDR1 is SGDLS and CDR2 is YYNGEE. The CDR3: CASSPGTGTADIQYF. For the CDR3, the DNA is TGTGCCAGCAGCCCAGGGACAGGAACCGCGGACATTCAGTACTTC. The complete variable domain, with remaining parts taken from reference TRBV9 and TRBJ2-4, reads DSGVTQTPKHLITATGQRVTLRCSPRSGDLSVYWYQQSLDQGLQFLIQYYNGEERAKGNILERFSAQQFPDLHSELNLSSLELGDSALYFCASSPGTGTADIQYFGAGTRLSVL.

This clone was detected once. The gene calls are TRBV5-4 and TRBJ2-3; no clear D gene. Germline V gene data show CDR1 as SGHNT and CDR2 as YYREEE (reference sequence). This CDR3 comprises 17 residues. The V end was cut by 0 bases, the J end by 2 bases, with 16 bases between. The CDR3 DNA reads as TGTGCCAGCAGCTTGGGAGTTGCTGTCTCCACCACAGATACGCAGTATTTT. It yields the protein CASSLGVAVSTTDTQYF.

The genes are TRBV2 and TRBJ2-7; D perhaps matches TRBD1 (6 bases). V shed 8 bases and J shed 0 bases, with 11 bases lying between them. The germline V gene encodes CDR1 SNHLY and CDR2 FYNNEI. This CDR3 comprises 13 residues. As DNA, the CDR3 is TGTGCCAGCCGGACAGCTATCTCCTACGAGCAGTACTTC. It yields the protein CASRTAISYEQYF.

The CDR3 DNA reads as TGTGCCAGCAGTTTATCGAGGGACAACGAGCAGTACTTC. Protein product: CASSLSRDNEQYF. The chain combines TRBV27 with TRBJ2-7; tentative D call: TRBD1 (6 bases). In germline, CDR1 is MNHEY, CDR2 SMNVEV (reference sequence). There are 13 residues in the CDR3. V was pared by 0 bases and J by 5 bases, with 8 bases between.

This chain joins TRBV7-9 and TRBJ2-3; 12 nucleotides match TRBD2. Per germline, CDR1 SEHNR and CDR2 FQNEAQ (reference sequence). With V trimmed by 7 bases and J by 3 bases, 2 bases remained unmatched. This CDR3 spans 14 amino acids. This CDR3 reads CASMLAGGTDTQYF. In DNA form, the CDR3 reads TGTGCCAGCATGCTAGCGGGGGGGACAGATACGCAGTATTTT.

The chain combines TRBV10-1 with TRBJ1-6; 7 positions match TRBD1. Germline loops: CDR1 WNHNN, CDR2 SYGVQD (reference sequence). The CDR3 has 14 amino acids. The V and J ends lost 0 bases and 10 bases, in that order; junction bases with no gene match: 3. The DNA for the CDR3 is TGCGCCAGCAGTGAGTCGGGGGACAGCTCACCCCTCCACTTT. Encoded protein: CASSESGDSSPLHF.

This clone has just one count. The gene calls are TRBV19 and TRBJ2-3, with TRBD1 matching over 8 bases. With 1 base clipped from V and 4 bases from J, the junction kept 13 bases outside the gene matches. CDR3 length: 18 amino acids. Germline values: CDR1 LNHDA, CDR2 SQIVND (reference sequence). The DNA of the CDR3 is TGTGCCAGTAGTATAGTTCAAATAGGAACAGGGGGTTCAGATACGCAGTATTTT. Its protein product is CASSIVQIGTGGSDTQYF. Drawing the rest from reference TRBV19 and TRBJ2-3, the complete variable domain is DGGITQSPKYLFRKEGQNVTLSCEQNLNHDAMYWYRQDPGQGLRLIYYSQIVNDFQKGDIAEGYSVSREKKESFPLTVTSAQKNPTAFYLCASSIVQIGTGGSDTQYFGPGTRLTVL.

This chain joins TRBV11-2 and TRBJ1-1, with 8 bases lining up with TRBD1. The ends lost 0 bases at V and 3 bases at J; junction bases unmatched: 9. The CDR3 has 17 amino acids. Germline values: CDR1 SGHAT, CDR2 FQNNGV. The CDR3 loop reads CASSLEGGTGPYTEAFF. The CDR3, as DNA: TGTGCCAGCAGCTTAGAGGGGGGGACAGGCCCGTACACTGAAGCTTTCTTT.

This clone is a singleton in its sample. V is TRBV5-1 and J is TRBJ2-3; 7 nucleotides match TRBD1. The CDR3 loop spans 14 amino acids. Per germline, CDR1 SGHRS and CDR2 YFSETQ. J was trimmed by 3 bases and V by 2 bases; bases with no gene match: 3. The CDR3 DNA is TGCGCCAGCAGCTTTGGGGGACAGACAGATACGCAGTATTTT. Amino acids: CASSFGGQTDTQYF.

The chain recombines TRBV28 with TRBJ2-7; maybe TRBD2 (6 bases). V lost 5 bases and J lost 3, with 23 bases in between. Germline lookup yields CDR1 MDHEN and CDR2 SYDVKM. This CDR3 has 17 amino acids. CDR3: CASSELSLSGPSYEQYF. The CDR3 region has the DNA TGTGCCAGCAGTGAACTCTCCCTAAGCGGGCCCAGCTACGAGCAGTACTTC.

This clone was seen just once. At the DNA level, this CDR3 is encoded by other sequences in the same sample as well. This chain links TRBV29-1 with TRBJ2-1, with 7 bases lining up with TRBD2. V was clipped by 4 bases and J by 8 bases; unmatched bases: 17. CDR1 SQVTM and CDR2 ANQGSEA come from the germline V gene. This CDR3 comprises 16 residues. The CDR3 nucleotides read TGCAGCGTTGGACGCTTCGCGGGAGCTTCCTCGGATGAGCAGTTCTTC. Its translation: CSVGRFAGASSDEQFF.

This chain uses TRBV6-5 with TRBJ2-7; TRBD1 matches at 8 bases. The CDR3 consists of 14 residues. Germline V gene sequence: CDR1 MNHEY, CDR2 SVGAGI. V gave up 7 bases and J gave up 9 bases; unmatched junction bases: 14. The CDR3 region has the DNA TGTGCCAGCACTAAGTACGGACAGGGTACGGCGCAGTACTTC. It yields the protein CASTKYGQGTAQYF.

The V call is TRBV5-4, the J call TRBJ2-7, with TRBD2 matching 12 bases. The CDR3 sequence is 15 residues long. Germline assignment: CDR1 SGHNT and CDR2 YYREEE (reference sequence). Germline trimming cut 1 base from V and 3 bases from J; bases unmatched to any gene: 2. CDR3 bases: TGTGCCAGCAGCTTGCTAGCGGGAGGGGACTACGAGCAGTACTTC. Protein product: CASSLLAGGDYEQYF.

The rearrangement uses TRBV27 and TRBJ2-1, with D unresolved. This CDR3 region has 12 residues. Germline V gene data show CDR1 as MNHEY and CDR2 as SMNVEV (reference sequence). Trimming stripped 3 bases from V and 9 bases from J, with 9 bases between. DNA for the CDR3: TGTGCCAGCAGTTTCCTCTCCAGTGAGCAGTTCTTC. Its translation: CASSFLSSEQFF.

The CDR3 DNA reads TGTGCCAGAAGACCGGGACAGGGGAACACTGAAGCTTTCTTT. This sequence encodes CARRPGQGNTEAFF. J is TRBJ1-1 and V is TRBV5-3, with TRBD1 identical over 9 bases. Being an ORF, TRBV5-3 has a function that is uncertain. This CDR3 comprises 14 residues. Trimming cost V 5 bases and J 1 base; bases outside gene matches: 3.